This T cell receptor (beta chain) emerged from a study of blood T cell repertoires in COVID-19 (dated by TCRdb to the early 2020s). Some background on the complete study: Samples from collaborators originated in the United States, Italy and Spain and spanned both the acute and convalescent phases of COVID-19. The material from the prospective study consisted of cDNA or gDNA derived from T cells, B-cell-depleted T cells, or PBMCs. Where HLA class I and class II types were available, the types were taken from metadata supplied by the sample provider, not from assay-based typing. The repertoires were made available in a free public database intended to serve as a resource for research on the immune response to SARS-CoV-2. The sample metadata nearly always contained a de-identified subject ID, COVID-19 status, age in years and sex. The samples were drawn from two sources: the first 160 participants of the ongoing ImmuneRACE study, and 1,200 or so subjects contributed by 6 global collaborators. Deeply sampled blood TCRbeta repertoires from subjects exposed to, actively infected with, or recovered from COVID-19 were included in the dataset.

Collaborating institutions collected whole blood in K2EDTA tubes following their own protocols. For TCRbeta analysis, collaborator samples were shipped as frozen whole blood, as isolated PBMCs, or as DNA extracted from either sample type. General conclusions and limits of the study: The amount of clinical and demographic metadata varied by source and participant and was provided uncurated.

The immunoSEQ Assay, a bias-controlled multiplex PCR, was used to amplify TCRbeta CDR3 regions from genomic DNA. Concerning the study's data processing: Nucleated cell counts per sample were estimated from amplification of reference gene primers within the assay. To quantify the absolute abundance of each unique TCRbeta CDR3 rearrangement, sequence reads were collapsed and filtered. For each sample, productive Simpson clonality was calculated as the square root of Simpson's diversity index over productive rearrangements. Sourced from immuneACCESS, this table was stored by TCRdb with only in-frame sequences that have V and J called. A share of the clones is absent; for the studies checked, an unresolved V gene accounts for under half, and the remainder has no known explanation. V, J and clone size are those of that table, while D and trimming were read from the DNA. Here the sample has some 50,000 clones; under 90% occur a single time. Of the sample, roughly 3% falls within the top ten clones.

At the junction V is shortened by 4 bases and J by 4 bases; bases outside the gene matches: 11. CDR1 and CDR2 are drawn from the germline V gene: KGHSH, LQKENI. The CDR3 numbers 16 residues from cysteine through phenylalanine. The retained sequence is limited to the CDR3, 48 bases, with the frame set at the first base. As for this clone: It has no known antigen specificity. There are no base qualities to consult, and no much larger clone falls within one base.

The chain uses TRBV18 and TRBJ2-3; TRBD2 matches 7 bases in the middle. The specimen was peripheral blood. This clonotype was obtained from a man over 45 with acute or convalescent COVID-19. For the CDR3, the sequence is CASSQRGGSRADTQYF. The nucleotide sequence is given as TGTGCCAGCTCACAGCGCGGCGGGAGTAGGGCAGATACGCAGTATTTT.